The clone carrying this T cell receptor beta chain was detected once. An end of the junction differs from the germline gene, which may be a read error. This record comes from a study of tumor-infiltrating lymphocytes in primary liver carcinoma. Each 20-30 mg portion of unsorted bulk tissue served as the source for co-extraction of RNA and DNA. With a constant-region primer, TCR beta cDNA was made from approximately 500 ng of total RNA. Modified slightly, ARM-PCR produced TCR beta libraries over three nested multiplex PCR rounds. Two initial PCR rounds of around 9 cycles each paired TRBV1-TRBV30 forward primers with a C-beta reverse primer. TCRdb re-derived calls from the multiplex PCR reads in MiXCR, one entry per CDR3 protein. The data hold tens of thousands of distinct CDR3 sequences, with 69% observed a single time. From germline, CDR1 is GTSNPN and CDR2 SVGIG (reference sequence). The CDR3 extends over 11 amino acids.

The V and J genes are TRBV30 and TRBJ2-2, with a tentative D call TRBD2 (6 bases). The specimen was tumor-adjacent normal liver tissue. The clonotype originates from a man between 35 and 55 years old with primary liver carcinoma and hepatitis B virus infection. The CDR3 region has the DNA TGTGCCTCCCAAGGGCCCCGGGAGCTGTTATTT. It encodes CASQGPRELLF.